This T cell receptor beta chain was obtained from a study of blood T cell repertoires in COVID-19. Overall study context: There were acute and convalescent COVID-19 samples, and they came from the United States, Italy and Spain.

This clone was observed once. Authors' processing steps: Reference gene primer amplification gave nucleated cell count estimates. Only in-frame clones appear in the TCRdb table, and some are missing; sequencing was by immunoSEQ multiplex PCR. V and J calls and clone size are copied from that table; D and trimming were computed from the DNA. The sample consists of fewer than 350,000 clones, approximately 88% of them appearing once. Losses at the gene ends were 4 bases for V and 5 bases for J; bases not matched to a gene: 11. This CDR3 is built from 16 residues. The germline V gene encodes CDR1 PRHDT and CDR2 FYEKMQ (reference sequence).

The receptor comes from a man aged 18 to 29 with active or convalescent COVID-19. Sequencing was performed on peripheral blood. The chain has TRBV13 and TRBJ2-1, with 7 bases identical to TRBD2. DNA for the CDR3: TGTGCCAGCAGCTCCCGCCGGGAGCGGGGAGACAATGAGCAGTTCTTC. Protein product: CASSSRRERGDNEQFF.